The 3 T cell receptor beta chains reported below all come from one sample, sequenced in a study of blood T cell repertoires in COVID-19 (dated by TCRdb to 2018 to 2021). The method behind the library was the immunoSEQ multiplex PCR assay. The table was pulled from immuneACCESS by TCRdb, which kept in-frame rearrangements only. Such tables lose some clones; where checked, under half of the loss comes from unresolved V genes, and the rest has no known cause. The table for this sample lists about 56,000 clones; roughly nine tenths of them were counted only once. The top ten clones comprise around 46% of the sample. The sequenced material came from peripheral blood. The receptors stem from a woman aged 55-69 years with COVID-19, enrolled during active disease.

The genes are TRBV12-3 or TRBV12-4 and TRBJ2-1; 7 bases fit TRBD1. The CDR3 totals 13 residues. Trimming took 2 bases from V and 8 from J; bases not matched to a gene: 3. The CDR3 spells CASSLNRGDEQFF. CDR3 coding DNA: TGTGCCAGCAGTTTAAACAGGGGCGATGAGCAGTTCTTC.

This clone was seen just once. This CDR3 reads CASSLLGRAGDEQFF. The CDR3 DNA follows: TGTGCCAGCAGTTTATTAGGACGGGCGGGAGATGAGCAGTTCTTC. The V call is TRBV27, the J call TRBJ2-1, with TRBD2 identical over 7 bases. The length of the CDR3 is 15 residues. Per germline, CDR1 MNHEY and CDR2 SMNVEV (reference sequence). The V gene end was trimmed by 1 base and the J gene end by 8 bases; junction bases not matched to a gene: 8.

The chain uses TRBV19 and TRBJ1-6; possible D gene TRBD1, 6 bases. V was pared by 4 bases and J by 8 bases, with 15 bases between. The CDR3 consists of 15 residues. The germline gives CDR1 LNHDA, CDR2 SQIVND (reference sequence). The CDR3 loop is CASSTGQITHSPLHF. CDR3 DNA: TGTGCCAGTAGTACCGGACAGATCACACATTCACCCCTCCACTTT.